The 22 T cell receptor beta chains in this list originate from one sample, sequenced in a study of blood T cell repertoires in COVID-19 (dated by TCRdb to 2018 to 2021). The protocol used for the library was the immunoSEQ multiplex PCR assay. Drawn from immuneACCESS, this table holds only the in-frame rearrangements with V and J called that TCRdb kept. Clones are partly lost; checked studies trace under half to an unresolved V gene and leave the rest unexplained. Within this sample are over 250,000 clones, with 80% to 90% of them counted one time only. In total, the top ten clones hold about 9.8% of the sample. Sequenced sample: PBMCs or T cells enriched from blood (not recorded which). The source of these receptors is a young woman who had recovered from COVID-19.

A single count supports this clone. The rearrangement uses TRBV30 and TRBJ2-1, with no clear D. The CDR3 contains 15 residues. The V gene's germline CDR1 is GTSNPN and CDR2 SVGIG (reference sequence). V lost 0 bases and J lost 4, with 13 bases in between. The CDR3 region is CAWSVCWSTYNEQFF. CDR3 nucleotide sequence: TGTGCCTGGAGTGTGTGTTGGTCTACTTACAATGAGCAGTTCTTC.

This clone was observed a few times. The chain's CDR3 is CASSFPLAGEVNEQFF. CDR3 bases: TGTGCCAGCAGTTTTCCCCTAGCGGGAGAAGTGAATGAGCAGTTCTTC. The rearrangement links TRBV28 to TRBJ2-1; 10 bases fit TRBD2. With V trimmed by 3 bases and J by 7 bases, 9 bases remained unmatched. Germline V lookup: CDR1 MDHEN, CDR2 SYDVKM. CDR3 size: 16 residues.

The V gene is TRBV7-3, the J gene TRBJ1-1; 9 bases are a match to TRBD1. The germline CDR1 and CDR2 sequences are SGHTA and FQGTGA. V shed 5 bases, J shed 11 bases, and the junction held 9 bases outside the gene matches. The length of the CDR3 is 13 residues. The CDR3 DNA sequence: TGTGCCAGCAGCCCCGGGACAGGGAACACCGCTTTCTTT. Translating it yields CASSPGTGNTAFF. Drawing the rest from reference TRBV7-3 and TRBJ1-1, the complete variable domain is GAGVSQTPSNKVTEKGKYVELRCDPISGHTALYWYRQSLGQGPEFLIYFQGTGAADDSGLPNDRFFAVRPEGSVSTLKIQRTERGDSAVYLCASSPGTGNTAFFGQGTRLTVV.

The genes are TRBV6-5 and TRBJ2-1; 10 positions agree with TRBD1. Germline trimming cut 8 bases from V and 8 bases from J; bases unmatched to any gene: 9. The CDR3 loop spans 14 amino acids. The germline V gene encodes CDR1 MNHEY and CDR2 SVGAGI. The DNA of the CDR3 is TGTGCCAGCGAGACAGGGGGCATAATCGATGAGCAGTTCTTC. Its translation: CASETGGIIDEQFF.

The chain has TRBV9 and TRBJ2-2; weak D call: TRBD1 (5 bases). V dropped 0 bases and J dropped 8 bases, with 11 bases sitting between them. The CDR3 extends over 14 amino acids. Germline values: CDR1 SGDLS, CDR2 YYNGEE. DNA for the CDR3: TGTGCCAGCAGCGTAGCGCAGGGTTTTGGGGAGCTGTTTTTT. The encoded protein is CASSVAQGFGELFF.

V gene TRBV9 combines with J gene TRBJ2-3; maybe TRBD2 (8 bases). This CDR3 comprises 15 residues. V was trimmed by 4 bases and J by 5 bases, leaving 17 bases between them. CDR1 and CDR2 (germline): SGDLS, YYNGEE. The DNA for the CDR3 is TGTGCCAGCAGCCCAGCGGGGGACAGCGGAGATACGCAGTATTTT. As protein: CASSPAGDSGDTQYF.

The genes are TRBV20-1 and TRBJ2-7; the match to TRBD2 covers 8 bases. Germline CDR1 is DFQATT and CDR2 is SNEGSKA (reference sequence). The junction had 9 bases not matched to a gene; V was cut back by 3 bases and J by 5 bases. The CDR3 is 14 residues long. CDR3 DNA: TGCAGTGCTAGTCGGGTTAGCGGGACTAACGAGCAGTACTTC. This sequence encodes CSASRVSGTNEQYF.

The rearrangement uses TRBV21-1 and TRBJ1-5; TRBD1 is the table's D call, not checked against the DNA. TRBV21-1 is classified as a pseudogene. CDR3 length equals 16 residues. CDR3 region: CASSKEDSSSDQPQHF. CDR3 nucleotide sequence: TGTGCCAGCAGCAAAGAGGACAGTTCTTCCGACCAGCCCCAGCATTTT.

This clone was seen more than once but under ten times. The chain uses TRBV2 and TRBJ2-2; 8 nucleotides match TRBD2. V was pared by 8 bases and J by 5 bases, with 7 bases of the junction left unmatched. This CDR3 spans 14 amino acids. Looked up from germline, CDR1 is SNHLY and CDR2 is FYNNEI. The CDR3 loop reads CASLQRESTGELFF. For the CDR3, the DNA is TGTGCCAGCTTGCAGCGGGAGTCAACCGGGGAGCTGTTTTTT.

The chain is built from TRBV12-3 or TRBV12-4 and TRBJ2-5; D uncertain. The CDR3 consists of 13 residues. Trimming removed 2 bases from V and 2 bases from J, with 6 bases in between. CDR3 amino acids: CASSLIAQETQYF. CDR3 bases: TGTGCCAGCAGTTTAATCGCGCAAGAGACCCAGTACTTC.

Concerning this clone: Additional DNA sequences in this sample encode the identical CDR3. V is TRBV5-4 and J is TRBJ1-2; 7 positions agree with TRBD1. The CDR3 totals 13 residues. Germline V gene sequence: CDR1 SGHNT, CDR2 YYREEE (reference sequence). Trimming took 5 bases from V and 2 from J; bases not matched to a gene: 3. CDR3 protein: CASSPDRNYGYTF. CDR3 DNA sequence: TGTGCCAGCAGTCCGGACAGGAACTATGGCTACACCTTC.

The chain joins TRBV25-1 to TRBJ1-2, with 7 bases lining up with TRBD1. CDR1 is MGHDK, CDR2 SYGVNS, per germline. CDR3 length equals 15 residues. V shed 2 bases, J shed 4 bases, and the junction held 7 bases outside the gene matches. In nucleotides, the CDR3 is TGTGCCAGCAGTGAAAATAGACAGGGTTCCTATGGCTACACCTTC. Its protein is CASSENRQGSYGYTF.

The chain is built from TRBV19 and TRBJ1-4; D not resolved. Deletions cut 5 bases from V and 2 bases from J, with 12 bases between. The CDR3 is 15 amino acids. From germline, CDR1 is LNHDA and CDR2 SQIVND (reference sequence). CDR3 protein: CASSGQARTNEKLFF. The CDR3, as DNA: TGTGCCAGTAGTGGGCAGGCAAGGACTAATGAAAAACTGTTTTTT.

The chain combines TRBV18 with TRBJ2-5; D possibly corresponds to TRBD1 (5 bases). This CDR3 region has 16 residues. Germline V gives CDR1 KGHSH, CDR2 LQKENI. V was shortened by 2 bases and J by 1 base, with 14 bases between the two germline ends. CDR3 region: CASSPSTDRFQETQYF. The CDR3 nucleotides read TGTGCCAGCTCACCATCCACCGACAGATTCCAAGAGACCCAGTACTTC.

This chain links TRBV7-6 with TRBJ1-1, with TRBD1 matching over 8 bases. Germline CDR1 SGHVS, CDR2 FNYEAQ. The CDR3 spans 16 residues. V shed 0 bases and J 5 bases; nucleotides not matched to a gene: 8. Here the CDR3 DNA reads TGTGCCAGCAGCTTAGCCCGGACAGGGACGTTAACTGAAGCTTTCTTT. This translates into CASSLARTGTLTEAFF.

The chain is built from TRBV21-1 and TRBJ1-1. TRBV21-1 is a documented pseudogene. This CDR3 spans 15 amino acids. CDR3 DNA sequence: TGTGCCAGCAGCAAAGAAGCAGGGAGGAGGACTGAAGCTTTCTTT. This encodes CASSKEAGRRTEAFF.

The CDR3 DNA sequence: TGTGCCAGCAGCTTAGTAGCGGGAGAGGTGGCCAATGAGCAGTTCTTC. Amino acid sequence: CASSLVAGEVANEQFF. The chain recombines TRBV11-2 with TRBJ2-1, with TRBD2 matching over 9 bases. From germline, CDR1 is SGHAT and CDR2 FQNNGV. With V trimmed by 1 base and J by 6 bases, 7 bases remained unmatched. The CDR3 spans 16 residues.

This clone was picked up one time. V gene TRBV7-9 combines with J gene TRBJ1-6, with 10 bases aligning to TRBD1. There are 14 residues in the CDR3. Germline V lookup: CDR1 SEHNR, CDR2 FQNEAQ (reference sequence). The junction had 2 bases not matched to a gene; V was cut back by 5 bases and J by 7 bases. The CDR3 is CASSPGQGNSPLHF. The CDR3 nucleotides read TGTGCCAGCAGCCCGGGACAGGGGAATTCACCCCTCCACTTT.

This chain connects TRBV28 to TRBJ1-1; 8 bases map to TRBD1. CDR3 length equals 15 residues. The junction had 6 bases not matched to a gene; V was cut back by 4 bases and J by 2 bases. In germline, CDR1 is MDHEN, CDR2 SYDVKM. CDR3 sequence reads: CASSSGQGVNTEAFF. The CDR3 DNA reads TGTGCCAGCAGTTCCGGACAGGGAGTTAACACTGAAGCTTTCTTT.

This chain uses TRBV15 with TRBJ1-1; the match to TRBD1 covers 7 bases. Trimming removed 1 base from V and 1 base from J; junction bases left unmatched: 0. The CDR3 loop spans 14 amino acids. Per the germline V gene, CDR1 is LNHNV and CDR2 is YYDKDF (reference sequence). The CDR3 loop is CATSRGQGNTEAFF. Written as DNA, the CDR3 is TGTGCCACCAGCAGAGGACAGGGGAACACTGAAGCTTTCTTT.

This sequence joins TRBV7-9 and TRBJ1-1, with TRBD1 as a possible D gene (6 bases). V was trimmed by 1 base and J by 10 bases, leaving 10 bases between them. CDR1 is SEHNR, CDR2 FQNEAQ, per germline (reference sequence). This CDR3 contains 12 residues. This CDR3 is CASSLEAGVAFF. CDR3 sequence (DNA): TGTGCCAGCAGCTTAGAAGCAGGGGTAGCTTTCTTT.

The chain has TRBV19 and TRBJ2-5, with a possible D match to TRBD1 (6 bases). This CDR3 contains 13 residues. The germline CDR1 and CDR2 sequences are LNHDA and SQIVND (reference sequence). Deletions cut 4 bases from V and 0 bases from J, with 6 bases between. The CDR3 DNA is TGTGCCAGTAGTAGACAGGACCAAGAGACCCAGTACTTC. It translates to CASSRQDQETQYF.